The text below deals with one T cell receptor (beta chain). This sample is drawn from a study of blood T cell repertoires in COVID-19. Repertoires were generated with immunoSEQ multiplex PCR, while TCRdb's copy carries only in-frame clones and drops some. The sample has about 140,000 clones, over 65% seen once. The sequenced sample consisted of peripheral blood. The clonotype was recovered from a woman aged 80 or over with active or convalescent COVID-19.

Here the CDR3 reads CASSLDRDYGYTF. The CDR3 nucleotides read TGTGCCAGCAGCTTAGACAGGGACTATGGCTACACCTTC. The chain carries TRBV7-2 and TRBJ1-2; tentatively, D is TRBD1 (6 bases). The germline V gene encodes CDR1 SGHTA and CDR2 FQGNSA. Trimming stripped 1 base from V and 3 bases from J, with 6 bases between. CDR3 length: 13 residues.